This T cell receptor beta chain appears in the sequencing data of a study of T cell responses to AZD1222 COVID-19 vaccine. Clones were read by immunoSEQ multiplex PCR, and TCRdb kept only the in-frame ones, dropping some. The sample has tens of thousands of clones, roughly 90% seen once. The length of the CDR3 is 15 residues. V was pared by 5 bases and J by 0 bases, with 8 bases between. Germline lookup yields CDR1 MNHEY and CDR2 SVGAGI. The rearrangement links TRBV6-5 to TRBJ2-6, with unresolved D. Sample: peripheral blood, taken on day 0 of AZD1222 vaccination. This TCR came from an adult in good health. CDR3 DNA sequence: TGTGCCAGCAGTCCCCGGCCCTCTGGGGCCAACGTCCTGACTTTC. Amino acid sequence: CASSPRPSGANVLTF.